This T cell receptor beta chain was captured in a study of T cells after yellow fever vaccination. TCRdb reprocessed the 5' RACE reads via MiXCR and lists one record per CDR3 protein. The data hold a few hundred thousand distinct CDR3 sequences, with 3.2% observed a single time. This clonotype was seen ten or more times. Looked up from germline, CDR1 is SGHNT and CDR2 is YYREEE (reference sequence). CDR3 length equals 15 residues. Trimming took 0 bases from V and 2 from J, leaving 9 bases between them. The input for sequencing was CD4+ T cells sorted from PBMCs, taken 10 days after the yellow fever booster vaccination. The chain has TRBV5-4 and TRBJ2-1; D assignment may be TRBD1 or TRBD2 (5 bases each). The receptor comes from a man aged 18-30 years who received the YFV17D yellow fever vaccine. CDR3 protein: CASSLDGAAYNEQFF. For the CDR3, the DNA is TGTGCCAGCAGCTTGGACGGGGCCGCCTACAATGAGCAGTTCTTC.